This TCR beta chain derives from a study of siplizumab effects on memory and regulatory T cells. About 9.2 x 10^4 TCR templates underwent assay in every sample. Here immunoSEQ multiplex PCR was the method, and the copy in TCRdb shows in-frame clones only, minus some. The sample lists some 53,000 clones, 95% to 97% seen once, with 0.5% to 0.7% in the top ten. V was cut by 5 bases and J by 10 bases, with 18 bases left in between. The length of the CDR3 is 15 residues. Looked up from germline, CDR1 is MNHEY and CDR2 is SMNVEV (reference sequence). The sequencing sample was made of naive CD4+ T cells sorted from blood. The TCR originated in a human donor in good health. The genes are TRBV27 and TRBJ1-6; TRBD1 might be the D (6 bases). CDR3 region: CASSMAGTTRSPLHF. In DNA form, the CDR3 reads TGTGCCAGCAGTATGGCCGGGACAACGAGGTCACCCCTCCACTTT.